The following is a T cell receptor (beta chain) sequence with its context. What it recognizes is unknown. V shed 5 bases, J shed 3 bases, and the junction held 14 bases outside the gene matches. Germline CDR1 MNHEY, CDR2 SVGEGT. The CDR3 contains 19 residues. The sample is drawn from a study of spatial heterogeneity in lung cancer. In the study overall: For tumor regions, TCR transcript counts showed a strong correlation with a T cell module score derived from matched bulk RNA-seq. General observations from the study: Ubiquitous and regional expanded TCR counts correlated with ubiquitous and regional nonsynonymous mutations, respectively. Mutation tallies in tumors tracked expanded intratumoral alpha and beta TCR counts.

Time point meaning: sample taken at primary tumor resection. 72 TRACERx patients with early, untreated non-small cell lung cancer donated samples. Researchers sequenced whole RNA taken from tumor, nontumor lung or frozen PBMC without sorting. MiXCR, applied by TCRdb to the 5' RACE reads, yields one record per CDR3 protein. The sample shows 17,000 or so distinct CDR3 sequences, roughly 7% of them seen only once. The V and J genes are TRBV6-2 or TRBV6-3 and TRBJ2-1; TRBD2 matches 12 bases. The material was lung tumor tissue, obtained at surgery. The receptor's source is a female donor with early-stage non-small cell lung cancer. The CDR3, as DNA: TGTGCCAGCAGTCCCAAGCCCGGGACTAGCGGGCGTGTCTACAATGAGCAGTTCTTC. Translating gives CASSPKPGTSGRVYNEQFF.